The clone carrying this T cell receptor (beta chain) was detected a few times. These data belong to a study of cytomegalovirus exposure and HLA in healthy donors. CDR1 is SEHNR, CDR2 FQNEAQ, per germline (reference sequence). V trimming: 4 bases; J trimming: 1 base; junction bases outside the gene matches: 7. CDR3 length: 18 amino acids. Vbeta (60) and Jbeta (13) primers were used in the PCR. The protocol was immunoSEQ multiplex PCR, while the TCRdb copy is restricted to in-frame clones and leaves out a portion. This table holds some 120,000 clones, less than 85% found once. Nominal health characterized the donors when sampled, though unrecorded immune exposures were likely.

This clonotype originated in a man aged 18 to 30 in good health and CMV-seropositive. V gene TRBV7-9 combines with J gene TRBJ2-1, with 13 nucleotides matching TRBD2. The specimen was PBMCs. The CDR3 loop is CASSSRTSGGTSYNEQFF. In nucleotides, the CDR3 is TGTGCCAGCAGCTCCAGGACTAGCGGGGGTACTTCCTACAATGAGCAGTTCTTC.